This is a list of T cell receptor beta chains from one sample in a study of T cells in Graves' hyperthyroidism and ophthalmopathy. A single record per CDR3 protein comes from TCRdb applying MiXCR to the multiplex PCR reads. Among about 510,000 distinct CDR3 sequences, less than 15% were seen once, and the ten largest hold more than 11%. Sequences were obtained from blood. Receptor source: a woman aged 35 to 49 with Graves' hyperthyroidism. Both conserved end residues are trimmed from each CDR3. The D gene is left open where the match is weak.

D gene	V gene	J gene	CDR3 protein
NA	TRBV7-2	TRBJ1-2	ASSLVGDYGYT
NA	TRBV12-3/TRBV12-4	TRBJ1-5	ASSLQGLANQPQH
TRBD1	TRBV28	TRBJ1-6	ASNLWGQGSPLH
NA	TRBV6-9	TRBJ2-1	ASSYRSSYNEQF
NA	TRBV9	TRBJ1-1	ASSPGHTEAF
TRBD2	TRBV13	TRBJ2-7	ASSAPLAGGSYEQY
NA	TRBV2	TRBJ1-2	ASSAVQGSGGYT
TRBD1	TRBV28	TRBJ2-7	ASSPDRERFYEQY
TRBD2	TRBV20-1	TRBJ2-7	SARGIAGGTYEQY
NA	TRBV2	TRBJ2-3	ASKGVVDYTDTQY
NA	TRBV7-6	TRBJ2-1	ASSVQGEQF
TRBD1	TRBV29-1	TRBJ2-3	SVDVDRADTQY
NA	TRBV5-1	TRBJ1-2	ASSSTRGSYGYT
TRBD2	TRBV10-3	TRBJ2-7	AISRLAAMIYEQY
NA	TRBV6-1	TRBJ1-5	ASSAGQFNQPQH
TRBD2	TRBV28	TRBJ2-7	ASSLPSGGRRSYEQY
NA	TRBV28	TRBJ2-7	ASSPPPGHGRNEQY
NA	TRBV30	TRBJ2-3	AWSVLDTQY
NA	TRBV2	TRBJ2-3	ASSSVRGTDTQY
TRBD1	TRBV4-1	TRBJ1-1	ASSPSGGETGGAF
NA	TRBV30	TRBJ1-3	AWSVNQAGNTIY
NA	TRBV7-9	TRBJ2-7	ASSLTETYEQY
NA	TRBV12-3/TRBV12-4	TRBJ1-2	ASTMGDTNYGYT
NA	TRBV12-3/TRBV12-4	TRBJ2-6	ASGLASGANVLT
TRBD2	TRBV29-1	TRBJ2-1	SVEGGGGLTYNEQF
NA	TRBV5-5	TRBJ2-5	ASIIHGTYETQY
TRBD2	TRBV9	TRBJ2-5	ASSTGLAGAQETQY
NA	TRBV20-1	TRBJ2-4	SAPGLAKNIQY
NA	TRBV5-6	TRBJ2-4	ASSFRGRNIQY
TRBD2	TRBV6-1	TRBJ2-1	ASSERTRGEQF
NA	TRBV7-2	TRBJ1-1	ASSLIWSNTEAF